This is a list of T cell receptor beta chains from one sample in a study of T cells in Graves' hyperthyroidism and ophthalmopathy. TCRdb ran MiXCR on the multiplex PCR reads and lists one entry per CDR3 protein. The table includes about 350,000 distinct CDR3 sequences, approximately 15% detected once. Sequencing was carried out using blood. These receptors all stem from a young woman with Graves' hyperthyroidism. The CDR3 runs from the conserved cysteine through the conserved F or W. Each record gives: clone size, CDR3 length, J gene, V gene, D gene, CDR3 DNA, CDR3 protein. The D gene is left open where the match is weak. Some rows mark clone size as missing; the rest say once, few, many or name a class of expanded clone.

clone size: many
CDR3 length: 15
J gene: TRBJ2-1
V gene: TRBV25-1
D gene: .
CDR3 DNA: TGTGCCAGCAGAGACGGGACTGGGTTATACAATGAGCAGTTCTTC
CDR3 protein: CASRDGTGLYNEQFF

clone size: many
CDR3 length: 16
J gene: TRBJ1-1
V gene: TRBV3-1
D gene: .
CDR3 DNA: TGTGCCAGCAGCCGTACACAGGGACCGATGAACACTGAAGCTTTCTTT
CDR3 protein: CASSRTQGPMNTEAFF

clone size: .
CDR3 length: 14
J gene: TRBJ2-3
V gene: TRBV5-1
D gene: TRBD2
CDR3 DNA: TGCGCCAGCAGCTCAGCGGGAGTACCAGATACGCAGTATTTT
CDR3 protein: CASSSAGVPDTQYF

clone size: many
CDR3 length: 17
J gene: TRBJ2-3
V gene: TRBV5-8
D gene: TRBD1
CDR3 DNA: TGTGCCAGCAGCTTGGCTCAGGGGGCGCGCATCACAGATACGCAGTATTTT
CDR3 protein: CASSLAQGARITDTQYF

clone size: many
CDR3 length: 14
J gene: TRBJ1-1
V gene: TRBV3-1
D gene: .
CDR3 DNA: TGTGCCAGCAGCCGGGGTTGGGGGGGCACTGAAGCTTTCTTT
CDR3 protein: CASSRGWGGTEAFF

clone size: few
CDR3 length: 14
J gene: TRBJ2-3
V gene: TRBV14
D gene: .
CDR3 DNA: TGTGCCAGCAGCCAAGGGAGTACTACAGATACGCAGTATTTT
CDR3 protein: CASSQGSTTDTQYF

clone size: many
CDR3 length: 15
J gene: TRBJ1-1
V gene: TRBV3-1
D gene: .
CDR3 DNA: TGTGCCAGCAGCCAGCCCGGGAGGACCCTTCGAGAAGCTTTCTTT
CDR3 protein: CASSQPGRTLREAFF

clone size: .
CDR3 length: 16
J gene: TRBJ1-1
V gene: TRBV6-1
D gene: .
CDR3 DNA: TGTGCCAGCACTCGTCAGGGCGCCGTATCTGTCCCTGAAGCTTTCTTT
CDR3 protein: CASTRQGAVSVPEAFF

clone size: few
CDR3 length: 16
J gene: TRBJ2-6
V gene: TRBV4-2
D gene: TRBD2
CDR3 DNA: TGTGCCAGCAGCCAATCTAGCGGGAGCGGGGCCAACGTCCTGACTTTC
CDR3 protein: CASSQSSGSGANVLTF

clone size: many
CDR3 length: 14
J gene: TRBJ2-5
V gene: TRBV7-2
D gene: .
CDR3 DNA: TGTGCCAGCAGCTTAGCCCTTAGGAAAGAGACCCAGTACTTC
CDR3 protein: CASSLALRKETQYF

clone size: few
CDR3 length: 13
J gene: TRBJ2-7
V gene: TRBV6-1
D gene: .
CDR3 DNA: TGTGCCAGCAGTTCTGGACCGCAGTACGAGCAGTACTTC
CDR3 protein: CASSSGPQYEQYF

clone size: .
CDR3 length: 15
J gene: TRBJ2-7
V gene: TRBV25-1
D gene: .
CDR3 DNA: TGTGCCAGCAGTGACAGTTGGGACGGAGCCTACGAGCAGTACTTC
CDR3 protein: CASSDSWDGAYEQYF

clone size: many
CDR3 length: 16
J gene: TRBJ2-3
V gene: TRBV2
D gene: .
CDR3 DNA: TGTGCCAGCAGTGGGTCGGGAAGAATCGGCACAGATACGCAGTATTTT
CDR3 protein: CASSGSGRIGTDTQYF

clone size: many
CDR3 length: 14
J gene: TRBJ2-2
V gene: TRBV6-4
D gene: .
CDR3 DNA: TGTGCCAGCAGTGGGGCTCCTCACACCGGGGAGCTGTTTTTT
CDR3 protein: CASSGAPHTGELFF

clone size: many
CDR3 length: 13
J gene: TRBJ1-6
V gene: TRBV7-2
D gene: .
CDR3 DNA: TGTGCCAGCAGCCCTCACCAGAGTTCACCCCTCCACTTT
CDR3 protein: CASSPHQSSPLHF

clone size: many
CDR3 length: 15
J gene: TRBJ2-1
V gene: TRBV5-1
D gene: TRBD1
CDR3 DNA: TGCGCCAGCAACTTGGGGACAGGGACCTACAATGAGCAGTTCTTC
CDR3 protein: CASNLGTGTYNEQFF

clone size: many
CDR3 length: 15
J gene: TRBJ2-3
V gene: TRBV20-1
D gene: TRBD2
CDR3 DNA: TGCAGTGCCCTGACTAGCGGGAGGGCCCGTGATACGCAGTATTTT
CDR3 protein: CSALTSGRARDTQYF